The T cell receptor beta chain described here comes from a study of graft-versus-host responses after intestinal transplantation. Study overall: The transplants performed in recipients were multivisceral, liver-intestinal, or isolated intestinal. All recipients got anti-thymocyte globulin induction, then tacrolimus and steroids for approximately 3 years.

Data came from immunoSEQ multiplex PCR; TCRdb stores just in-frame clones and leaves some out. Of 38,000 or so clones in the sample, 95% were seen once. General study findings and limits: Recipient marrow showed GvH clones, some seen first in ileum or blood. Patients with graft-donor T cell macrochimerism had high graft-versus-host to host-versus-graft clonal ratios in allografts.

The CDR3 has 13 residues. The V gene's germline CDR1 is SGDLS and CDR2 YYNGEE. V was clipped by 4 bases and J by 2 bases, with 9 bases between them. On this clone itself: The target antigen is unknown.

The chain combines TRBV9 with TRBJ1-1; D might be TRBD1 (5 bases). The sequence was collected from a human donor who was the organ donor for an intestinal transplant. This specimen consisted of unstimulated CD8+ T cells sorted from spleen or lymph node cells, obtained before transplant. CDR3 DNA: TGTGCCAGCAGCTACTGGGGCAACACTGAAGCTTTCTTT. Translated, it gives CASSYWGNTEAFF.